A selection of T cell receptor beta chains follows, all from one sample in a study of blood T cell repertoires in COVID-19. Only in-frame clones appear in the TCRdb table, and some are missing; sequencing was by immunoSEQ multiplex PCR. This sample yields roughly 500,000 clones, of which approximately 92% are seen a single time; approximately 0.9% belongs to the top ten. Sample: peripheral blood. The receptor set was obtained from a young man with COVID-19, enrolled during active disease. The CDR3 runs from the conserved cysteine through the conserved F or W. A D gene is named only where the DNA matches it firmly. Only part of the rows carry a size: once, few, many, or a class if the clone is expanded.

DNA: TGTGCCACCAGCAGAGAAAAGGGGGTCTACGAGCAGTACTTC
CDR3: CATSREKGVYEQYF
V: TRBV15
D: NA
J: TRBJ2-7
size: NA

DNA: TGTGCCAGCAGCAATGGGACTAGCGGGAGAATGTTCCAAGAGACCCAGTACTTC
CDR3: CASSNGTSGRMFQETQYF
V: TRBV7-8
D: TRBD2
J: TRBJ2-5
size: NA

DNA: TGTGCCAGCAGTCAAGGTGTCCTAGCGAGTACAGATACGCAGTATTTT
CDR3: CASSQGVLASTDTQYF
V: TRBV3-1/TRBV3-2
D: NA
J: TRBJ2-3
size: NA

DNA: TGTGCCAGCAGTCCCCGGGGACAGAACAATGAAAAACTGTTTTTT
CDR3: CASSPRGQNNEKLFF
V: TRBV6-5
D: TRBD1
J: TRBJ1-4
size: NA

DNA: TGTGCCAGCAGCCCTATAATAGCGGGAGTTCGTGAGCAGTTCTTC
CDR3: CASSPIIAGVREQFF
V: TRBV4-2
D: TRBD2
J: TRBJ2-1
size: NA

DNA: TGCGCCAGCAGCTTCGGACAGGGCTCTGGAAACACCATATATTTT
CDR3: CASSFGQGSGNTIYF
V: TRBV4-1
D: TRBD1
J: TRBJ1-3
size: NA

DNA: TGCAGTGCCAGGGGACAGGAAAAACTGTTTTTT
CDR3: CSARGQEKLFF
V: TRBV20-1
D: TRBD1
J: TRBJ1-4
size: NA

DNA: TGTGCCAGCAGCCAACGTCTTAGCGGGAACCACGAGCAGTACTTC
CDR3: CASSQRLSGNHEQYF
V: TRBV11-3
D: TRBD2
J: TRBJ2-7
size: NA

DNA: TGTGCCAGCACCCCCGGGACAGGGGGCTTTGGAAACACCATATATTTT
CDR3: CASTPGTGGFGNTIYF
V: TRBV7-8
D: TRBD1
J: TRBJ1-3
size: NA

DNA: TGCGCCAGCAGCTTGGAGACAGGGAATCCCTATGGCTACACCTTC
CDR3: CASSLETGNPYGYTF
V: TRBV5-1
D: TRBD1
J: TRBJ1-2
size: NA

DNA: TGCGCCAGCAGCTTGGCCCTGGGTGGCGGGGCGCGAACAGATACGCAGTATTTT
CDR3: CASSLALGGGARTDTQYF
V: TRBV5-1
D: NA
J: TRBJ2-3
size: NA

DNA: TGTGCCAGCAGTTTTAAGGGAGTCGACGAGCAGTACTTC
CDR3: CASSFKGVDEQYF
V: TRBV28
D: NA
J: TRBJ2-7
size: once

DNA: TGTGCCAGCAGTTACACCGACAGGGAAGCTTTCTTT
CDR3: CASSYTDREAFF
V: TRBV12-3/TRBV12-4
D: NA
J: TRBJ1-1
size: NA

DNA: TGCAGTGCTAGTCCGACAGCCAACACTGAAGCTTTCTTT
CDR3: CSASPTANTEAFF
V: TRBV20-1
D: NA
J: TRBJ1-1
size: NA

DNA: TGTGCTAGTGGTTTGGTACTTGAGCTCTTACCTACGCAGTATTTT
CDR3: CASGLVLELLPTQYF
V: TRBV12-5
D: NA
J: TRBJ2-3
size: NA

DNA: TGTGCCAGCAGCCAGTTGCAGACAGGCGGACAAGAGACCCAGTACTTC
CDR3: CASSQLQTGGQETQYF
V: TRBV3-1/TRBV3-2
D: NA
J: TRBJ2-5
size: NA

DNA: TGTGCCAGCAGCCCGAGCATCATGACAGTAGGGAATAATGAGCAGTTCTTC
CDR3: CASSPSIMTVGNNEQFF
V: TRBV5-4
D: NA
J: TRBJ2-1
size: NA

DNA: TGTGCCAGCAGCCAAGTGGAGGGTAGCTCCTATAATTCACCCCTCCACTTT
CDR3: CASSQVEGSSYNSPLHF
V: TRBV4-2
D: NA
J: TRBJ1-6
size: once

DNA: TGTGCCAGCAGCAAAGTCGGGACAGGGGATTATAGCAATCAGCCCCAGCATTTT
CDR3: CASSKVGTGDYSNQPQHF
V: TRBV21-1
D: NA
J: TRBJ1-5
size: once

DNA: TGCGCCAGCAGCTTGGAAGGCAGGGGCGCAGATACGCAGTATTTT
CDR3: CASSLEGRGADTQYF
V: TRBV5-1
D: NA
J: TRBJ2-3
size: NA

DNA: TGTGCCAGTAGTGCCAGCAGGGAAGGTCACGAGCAGTACTTC
CDR3: CASSASREGHEQYF
V: TRBV19
D: NA
J: TRBJ2-7
size: NA

DNA: TGTGCCAGCTCACCACCGGGACAGACAAACTATGGCTACACCTTC
CDR3: CASSPPGQTNYGYTF
V: TRBV18
D: TRBD1
J: TRBJ1-2
size: NA

DNA: TGTGCCAGCAGTGGACAGGGGGCGAATCAGCCCCAGCATTTT
CDR3: CASSGQGANQPQHF
V: TRBV6-6
D: TRBD1
J: TRBJ1-5
size: few

DNA: TGCAGCGTTGACCTGGACAGTTTT
CDR3: CSVDLDSF
V: TRBV29-1
D: NA
J: TRBJ1-1
size: NA

DNA: TGTGCCAGAGGAGTGGGAAACACCATATATTTT
CDR3: CARGVGNTIYF
V: TRBV7-9
D: NA
J: TRBJ1-3
size: few

DNA: TGTGCCAGCAGGAGTACAGGGGGTGACCAGCCCCAGCATTTT
CDR3: CASRSTGGDQPQHF
V: TRBV11-2
D: TRBD1
J: TRBJ1-5
size: NA

DNA: TGTGCCAGCAGCCAAGAGTCCCCGGGAGGGCCTGAGGATACGCAGTATTTT
CDR3: CASSQESPGGPEDTQYF
V: TRBV4-2
D: TRBD2
J: TRBJ2-3
size: NA

DNA: TGCGCCAGCAGCCCCCCCGGGTTGCAGGGCAGCTATGGCTACACCTTC
CDR3: CASSPPGLQGSYGYTF
V: TRBV4-1
D: NA
J: TRBJ1-2
size: NA

DNA: TGTGCCAGCACCCCCCTTGGACAGCCATCTGGAAACACCATATATTTT
CDR3: CASTPLGQPSGNTIYF
V: TRBV11-1
D: NA
J: TRBJ1-3
size: NA

DNA: TGTGCCAGCAGCTCTGAAGACAGGGGGTTCAATGAGCAGTTCTTC
CDR3: CASSSEDRGFNEQFF
V: TRBV5-4
D: TRBD1
J: TRBJ2-1
size: few

DNA: TGTGCCAGCAGCCCCGTCTGGGGAGGGAACACTGAAGCTTTCTTT
CDR3: CASSPVWGGNTEAFF
V: TRBV14
D: NA
J: TRBJ1-1
size: NA

DNA: TGTGCCAGCAGCGGCCCCCGCGAGCAGTACTTC
CDR3: CASSGPREQYF
V: TRBV7-9
D: NA
J: TRBJ2-7
size: once

DNA: TGTGCCAGCACCCTCAAGTTCAGGGATGGTGGCTACACCTTC
CDR3: CASTLKFRDGGYTF
V: TRBV6-5
D: NA
J: TRBJ1-2
size: NA

DNA: TGCGCCAGCAGCCAAGCAGGGTACGGGGCCAACGTCCTGACTTTC
CDR3: CASSQAGYGANVLTF
V: TRBV4-1
D: NA
J: TRBJ2-6
size: NA

DNA: TGCGCCAGCAGTCCCCGACTAGCGGGCACCGGGGAGCTGTTTTTT
CDR3: CASSPRLAGTGELFF
V: TRBV5-1
D: TRBD2
J: TRBJ2-2
size: NA

DNA: TGTGCCAGCAGTACCCCTGTGGACAGTCTATATGGCTACACCTTC
CDR3: CASSTPVDSLYGYTF
V: TRBV11-2
D: NA
J: TRBJ1-2
size: once

DNA: TGTGCCAGCAGCCCCGGGATTGGGGGAGGTGGAAAACTGTTTTTT
CDR3: CASSPGIGGGGKLFF
V: TRBV7-2
D: NA
J: TRBJ1-4
size: NA

DNA: TGTGCCAGCAGCGGCGGGGGGGGAGCGTTTAGACCCCTCCACTTT
CDR3: CASSGGGGAFRPLHF
V: TRBV5-6
D: NA
J: TRBJ1-6
size: NA

DNA: TGTGCCAGCAGGTCAAGAAGTCTAGCGGAGGAAGAGACCCAGTACTTC
CDR3: CASRSRSLAEEETQYF
V: TRBV5-4
D: TRBD2
J: TRBJ2-5
size: NA

DNA: TGTGCCAGCAGCTTAGGTCACTTAGAGACCCAGTACTTC
CDR3: CASSLGHLETQYF
V: TRBV7-2
D: NA
J: TRBJ2-5
size: NA

DNA: TGTGCCAGCAGCCGGGGGGGTGGAGGAGAAAAACTGTTTTTT
CDR3: CASSRGGGGEKLFF
V: TRBV3-1/TRBV3-2
D: NA
J: TRBJ1-4
size: NA

DNA: TGTGCCAGCAGCTTAGCCTCGACAGAGGCGGGGGAGCTGTTTTTT
CDR3: CASSLASTEAGELFF
V: TRBV7-6
D: NA
J: TRBJ2-2
size: NA

DNA: TGTGCCAGCAGCTTTGGTCCGGGTGCGGGAGAGCAGTTCTTC
CDR3: CASSFGPGAGEQFF
V: TRBV5-4
D: NA
J: TRBJ2-1
size: few

DNA: TGCGCCAGCAGCTTGACAGGGGGAATAAACATTCAGTACTTC
CDR3: CASSLTGGINIQYF
V: TRBV5-1
D: TRBD1
J: TRBJ2-4
size: NA

DNA: TGTGCCAGTTTCGGGGGTGAAAAACTGTTTTTT
CDR3: CASFGGEKLFF
V: TRBV27
D: NA
J: TRBJ1-4
size: NA

DNA: TGTGCCAGCAGCTTAAGGCCTAGCGGGGGACTCAAGGAGCAGTTCTTC
CDR3: CASSLRPSGGLKEQFF
V: TRBV7-2
D: TRBD2
J: TRBJ2-1
size: once

DNA: TGTGCCAGCAGCGGGTTAGCGGGGTTAAGCACAGATACGCAGTATTTT
CDR3: CASSGLAGLSTDTQYF
V: TRBV9
D: TRBD2
J: TRBJ2-3
size: once

DNA: TGTGCCAGCAGTTATTCGGGGGGCGAGCAGTACTTC
CDR3: CASSYSGGEQYF
V: TRBV6-5
D: TRBD2
J: TRBJ2-7
size: NA

DNA: TGTGCCAGCAGCTTAGGGACAGGGATCAATCAGCCCCAGCATTTT
CDR3: CASSLGTGINQPQHF
V: TRBV7-6
D: TRBD1
J: TRBJ1-5
size: NA

DNA: TGTGCCAGCAGCTTTGAAAAGCCGAGGAGCAATCAGCCCCAGCATTTT
CDR3: CASSFEKPRSNQPQHF
V: TRBV11-3
D: NA
J: TRBJ1-5
size: NA

DNA: TGTGCCAGCAGTGAGACAGGTCGCGCTGGGACCGGGGAGCTGTTTTTT
CDR3: CASSETGRAGTGELFF
V: TRBV2
D: NA
J: TRBJ2-2
size: once

DNA: TGTGCCAGCAGTTACGGGCAGGGGAATGAGCAGTTCTTC
CDR3: CASSYGQGNEQFF
V: TRBV6-5
D: NA
J: TRBJ2-1
size: NA

DNA: TGTGCCAGCAGCCCTCCCGAGAGGGGGACTAATGAAAAACTGTTTTTT
CDR3: CASSPPERGTNEKLFF
V: TRBV7-9
D: NA
J: TRBJ1-4
size: NA